The T cell receptor beta chain described here comes from a study of blood T cell repertoires in COVID-19. Study-level information: Sources were T cells, B-cell-depleted T cells, or PBMCs; the material itself was cDNA or gDNA.

Germline CDR1 is SEHNR and CDR2 is FQNEAQ (reference sequence). This CDR3 contains 18 residues. Trimming at V came to 5 bases and at J to 2 bases, leaving 12 bases not matched to a gene. Participants were aged about 18 to 100 years, lived in some 23 US areas, and enrolled virtually. As originally analysed: Amplifying reference gene primers gave estimates of nucleated cell counts. TCRdb keeps only in-frame clones here, not all; method: immunoSEQ multiplex PCR. D and trimming were read from the DNA, whereas the V and J calls and clone size are those reported in that table. The repertoire holds fewer than 250,000 clones, with under 90% as singletons.

Sequenced sample: PBMCs or T cells enriched from blood (not recorded which). The V gene is TRBV7-9, the J gene TRBJ1-6, with 7 bases aligning to TRBD1. The source is a woman in her forties or fifties with acute COVID-19. The DNA of the CDR3 is TGTGCCAGCAGCCCCAATACGACAGGGAGCGCCTATAATTCACCCCTCCACTTT. This codes for CASSPNTTGSAYNSPLHF.